This T cell receptor beta chain is from a study of T and B cells in COVID-19 patients. Points from the study as a whole: Blood from mildly ill patients while symptomatic, and early samples from severe cases, were scarce.

Multiplex PCR with BIOMED2 TRB-A/B primer pools amplified TRB rearrangements. TCRdb fed the multiplex PCR reads into MiXCR, producing one record per CDR3 protein. In the table there are roughly 23,000 distinct CDR3 sequences, over 25% of which are singletons. This clonotype is a singleton in its sample. The antigen is unknown. Blood genomic DNA input for TRB amplification was 250-500 ng. The ends were cut back, 8 bases at V and 2 bases at J, with 12 bases in the middle. This CDR3 has 13 amino acids. Sequenced sample: blood. The TCR was taken from a human donor who had recovered from COVID-19. The chain has TRBV12-3 or TRBV12-4 and TRBJ2-5; the D is unclear. This CDR3 is CASAIVQQETQYF. CDR3 nucleotides: TGTGCCAGCGCCATCGTCCAGCAAGAGACCCAGTACTTC.